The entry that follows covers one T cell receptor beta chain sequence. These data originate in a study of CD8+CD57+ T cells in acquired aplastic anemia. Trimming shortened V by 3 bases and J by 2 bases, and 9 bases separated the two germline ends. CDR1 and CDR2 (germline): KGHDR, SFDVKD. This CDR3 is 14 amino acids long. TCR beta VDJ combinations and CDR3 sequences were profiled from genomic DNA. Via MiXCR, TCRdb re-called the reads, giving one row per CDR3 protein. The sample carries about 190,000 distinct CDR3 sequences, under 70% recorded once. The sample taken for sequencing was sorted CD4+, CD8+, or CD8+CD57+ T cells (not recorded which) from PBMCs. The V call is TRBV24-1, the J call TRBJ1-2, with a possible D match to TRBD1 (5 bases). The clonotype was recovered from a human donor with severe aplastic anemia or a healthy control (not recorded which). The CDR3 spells CATSDAGRNYGYTF. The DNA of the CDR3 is TGTGCCACCAGTGATGCGGGACGGAACTATGGCTACACCTTC.